Here is one T cell receptor (beta chain) with its context. Its antigen is as yet unknown. Measured with immunoSEQ multiplex PCR; TCRdb has only the in-frame clones, and not every one. Altogether about 74,000 clones are present, more than 70% being singletons, with the ten largest covering 2% to 2.5%. The sample originates from a study of vaccination effects on CD4 cells after COVID-19. Study information: The vaccine given was either BNT162b2 or mRNA-1273, in two doses.

Cells that had been cultured for ten to eleven days were the source of isolated CD4+ T cells. The vaccine recipients had no prior SARS-CoV-2 infection, with negative nucleocapsid antibodies. In the cultures, half the medium was exchanged for IL-2 medium on days 3 and 7. Overall study findings and caveats: Common cold coronaviruses were cross-recognized by only 1 of 255 vaccine-induced clones in healthy vaccinees.

The CDR3 covers 13 residues. V lost 6 bases and J lost 5; bases outside the gene matches: 2. Germline CDR1 reads SNHLY; CDR2 reads FYNNEI. The sample here was CD4+ T cells from PBMCs cultured without peptide, taken before COVID-19 vaccination. The receptor's source is a human donor who received a COVID-19 vaccine. J is TRBJ2-2 and V is TRBV2; 8 nucleotides align to TRBD1. This CDR3 reads CASRTGVTGELFF. For the CDR3, the DNA is TGTGCCAGCAGGACAGGGGTGACCGGGGAGCTGTTTTTT.